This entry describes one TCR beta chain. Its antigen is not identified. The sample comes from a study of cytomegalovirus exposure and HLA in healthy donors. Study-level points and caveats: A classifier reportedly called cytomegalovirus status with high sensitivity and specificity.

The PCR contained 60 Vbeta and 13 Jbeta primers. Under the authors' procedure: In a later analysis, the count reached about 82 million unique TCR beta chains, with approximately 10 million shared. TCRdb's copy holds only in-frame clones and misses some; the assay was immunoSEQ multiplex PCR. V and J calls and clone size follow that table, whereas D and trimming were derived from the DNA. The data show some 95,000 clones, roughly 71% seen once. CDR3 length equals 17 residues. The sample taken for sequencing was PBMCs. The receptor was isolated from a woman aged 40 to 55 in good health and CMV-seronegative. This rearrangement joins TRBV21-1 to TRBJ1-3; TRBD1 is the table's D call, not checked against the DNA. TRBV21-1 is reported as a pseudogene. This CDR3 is CASSLRGQGASGNTIYF. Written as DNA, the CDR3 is TGTGCCAGCAGCCTGAGGGGACAGGGGGCTTCTGGAAACACCATATATTTT.